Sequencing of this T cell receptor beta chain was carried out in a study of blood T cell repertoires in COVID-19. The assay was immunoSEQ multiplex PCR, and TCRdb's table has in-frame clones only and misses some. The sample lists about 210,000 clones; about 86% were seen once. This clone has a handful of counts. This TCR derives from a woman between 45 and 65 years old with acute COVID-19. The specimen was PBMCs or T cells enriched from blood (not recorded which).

CDR3 loop: CASSQERDSGANVLTF. DNA for the CDR3: TGTGCCAGCAGCCAAGAGCGAGACTCTGGGGCCAACGTCCTGACTTTC. The gene calls are TRBV3-1 (or the pseudogene TRBV3-2) and TRBJ2-6; no clear D. Trimming pared 0 bases from V and 0 bases from J, leaving 6 bases between. The germline V gene encodes CDR1 LGHDT and CDR2 YNNKEL (reference sequence). The CDR3 is 16 amino acids.